This TCR beta chain was retrieved from a study of blood T cell repertoires in COVID-19. Study information: T cells, B-cell-depleted T cells, or PBMCs provided the cDNA or gDNA that served as material.

How the authors handled the data: Reference gene primers were amplified, and this amplification served to estimate nucleated cell counts. TCRdb's copy holds only in-frame clones and misses some; the assay was immunoSEQ multiplex PCR. V, J and clone size reflect that table, while D and trimming were determined from the DNA. Among over 45,000 clones listed, approximately 84% were seen once. Per germline, CDR1 MNHEY and CDR2 SMNVEV (reference sequence). Trimming cost V 5 bases and J 3 bases; bases outside gene matches: 12. The CDR3 is 17 residues long. Sequencing input: peripheral blood. This TCR was sampled from a man between 65 and 85 years old with active COVID-19. The chain recombines TRBV27 with TRBJ1-4, with TRBD1 matching over 7 bases. In nucleotides, the CDR3 is TGTGCCAGCAGTACGGGACAGATCTGGGGGTCTAATGAAAAACTGTTTTTT. This translates into CASSTGQIWGSNEKLFF. Based on the CDR3 plus reference TRBV27 and TRBJ1-4, the full variable domain is EAQVTQNPRYLITVTGKKLTVTCSQNMNHEYMSWYRQDPGLGLRQIYYSMNVEVTDKGDVPEGYKVSRKEKRNFPLILESPSPNQTSLYFCASSTGQIWGSNEKLFFGSGTQLSVL.